The T cell receptor (beta chain) under discussion was sequenced for a study of beta chain features in type 1 diabetes. This CDR3 is built from 14 residues. Germline loops: CDR1 GTSNPN, CDR2 SVGIG (reference sequence). Trimming removed 0 bases from V and 1 base from J, with 7 bases in between. Reverse transcribing all isolated RNA meant expressed TCRB transcripts were sequenced. The data were produced by immunoSEQ multiplex PCR, yet TCRdb's version contains in-frame clones alone and is incomplete. This table has around 430,000 clones, roughly 31% appearing once. This receptor was obtained from a man between 18 and 35 years old in good health. This sequence joins TRBV30 and TRBJ1-5, with no clear D. The sample consisted of naive CD4+ T cells from blood. CDR3: CAWSVTVSNQPQHF. The DNA of the CDR3 is TGTGCCTGGAGTGTCACGGTCAGCAATCAGCCCCAGCATTTT.